This TCR beta chain was found in a study of blood T cell repertoires in COVID-19. Study summary: PBMCs, B-cell-depleted T cells, or T cells provided the cDNA or gDNA that made up the material.

From germline, CDR1 is MDHEN and CDR2 SYDVKM. The CDR3 is 12 amino acids. V was clipped by 6 bases and J by 6 bases, with 9 bases between them. The repertoire was sequenced with immunoSEQ multiplex PCR; TCRdb's copy has only in-frame clones and lacks some. The repertoire holds approximately 220,000 clones, with about 87% as singletons. This clone has only one observation. This rearrangement joins TRBV28 to TRBJ1-5; D gene uncertain. Sequencing used peripheral blood. The TCR was taken from a man aged 55 to 70 who had recovered from COVID-19. DNA for the CDR3: TGTGCCAGCAGCCAGGCCGGTCAGCCCCAGCATTTT. This encodes CASSQAGQPQHF.